The clone carrying this TCR beta chain was picked up one time. The antigen is not known. This sample stems from a study of T cell responses to AZD1222 COVID-19 vaccine. The repertoire was sequenced with immunoSEQ multiplex PCR; TCRdb's copy has only in-frame clones and lacks some. In the table there are tens of thousands of clones, about 93% of which are singletons. Trimming pared 2 bases from V and 2 bases from J, leaving 13 bases between. Germline lookup yields CDR1 MDHEN and CDR2 SYDVKM. The CDR3 runs to 16 residues. Investigators merged groups given second doses at roughly 4 or roughly 12 weeks. Study-wide points: Elevations in Spike-specific TCR breadth and depth followed administration of two AZD1222 doses. Repertoire samples came only from after the peak T cell response. Mostly white British, mostly female donors; authors suggested clonal diversity may be underestimated.

Sequenced material: peripheral blood, taken 28 days after the second AZD1222 dose. The V and J genes are TRBV28 and TRBJ1-5; D remains ambiguous. The TCR was taken from an adult who received the AZD1222 COVID-19 vaccine. CDR3 bases: TGTGCCAGCAGTTTAGGTCGGGGAAATGGCAATCAGCCCCAGCATTTT. Its protein product is CASSLGRGNGNQPQHF.